Each of the 25 T cell receptor beta chains below was sequenced from the same sample in a study of T cells in Graves' hyperthyroidism and ophthalmopathy. Template material for amplifying TCR beta CDR3 regions consisted of RNA transcripts. HTBI primers were used for first-round RT-PCR of the TCR CDR3. MiXCR, run by TCRdb on the multiplex PCR reads, gives a single entry per CDR3 protein. Of 490,000 or so distinct CDR3 sequences in the sample, just under 20% were seen once. The sequencing input was blood. Source of these receptors: a man aged 40-50 years with Graves' ophthalmopathy.

This chain uses TRBV7-9 with TRBJ2-3; tentative D call: TRBD1 (5 bases). With 2 bases removed from V and 3 bases from J, the gap between germline ends came to 15 bases. CDR1 and CDR2 from the germline V gene are SEHNR and FQNEAQ (reference sequence). The CDR3 spans 16 residues. The DNA for the CDR3 is TGTGCCAGCAGCTTAAACCAGGGCAGCGTAACAGATACGCAGTATTTT. The encoded protein is CASSLNQGSVTDTQYF.

In this sample, this clonotype turned up a few times. The chain combines TRBV4-2 with TRBJ2-7, with D hard to call. V was shortened by 0 bases and J by 6 bases, with 9 bases between the two germline ends. The CDR3 has 13 amino acids. Germline values: CDR1 LGHNA, CDR2 YNFKEQ. The CDR3 DNA reads TGTGCCAGCAGCCAAGATGGAATCGGCGAGCAGTACTTC. Its protein product is CASSQDGIGEQYF.

This clonotype occurred a few times. The V and J genes are TRBV10-3 and TRBJ1-1, with D uncertain. From germline, CDR1 is ENHRY and CDR2 SYGVKD. V was shortened by 3 bases and J by 4 bases, with 9 bases between the two germline ends. The CDR3 runs 13 residues. The CDR3 DNA follows: TGTGCCATCAGTGAAATGGAGAGCACTGAAGCTTTCTTT. Protein product: CAISEMESTEAFF.

This clonotype was observed at least ten times. The rearrangement joins TRBV5-1 to TRBJ2-3; D is perhaps TRBD1 (6 bases). Germline V gives CDR1 SGHRS, CDR2 YFSETQ. The CDR3 length is 15 residues. V gave up 0 bases and J gave up 1 base, with 9 bases separating them. In nucleotides, the CDR3 is TGCGCCAGCAGCTTGGCAGGGGCCGGCACAGATACGCAGTATTTT. Protein: CASSLAGAGTDTQYF.

This clonotype was seen repeatedly, ten times or more. This chain connects TRBV18 to TRBJ2-7; D call uncertain. CDR3 length: 14 residues. The germline V gene encodes CDR1 KGHSH and CDR2 LQKENI. V lost 3 bases, J lost 0 bases, and 9 bases lay in between. The CDR3: CASSPGRSSYEQYF. In DNA form, the CDR3 reads TGTGCCAGCTCACCTGGGCGGAGCTCCTACGAGCAGTACTTC.

The rearrangement joins TRBV14 to TRBJ2-3, with 14 positions matching TRBD2. Germline V CDR1 and CDR2: SGHDN, FVKESK. V shed 1 base, J shed 0 bases, and the junction held 6 bases outside the gene matches. The CDR3 is 19 residues long. CDR3 protein: CASSQGLAGGPLSTDTQYF. In DNA, the CDR3 is TGTGCCAGCAGCCAAGGACTAGCGGGAGGGCCGTTAAGCACAGATACGCAGTATTTT. The whole variable domain, filled in from reference TRBV14 and TRBJ2-3, reads EAGVTQFPSHSVIEKGQTVTLRCDPISGHDNLYWYRRVMGKEIKFLLHFVKESKQDESGMPNNRFLAERTGGTYSTLKVQPAELEDSGVYFCASSQGLAGGPLSTDTQYFGPGTRLTVL.

This clonotype was detected many times. V usage is TRBV7-9 and J usage is TRBJ2-3; D might be TRBD1 (6 bases). Deletions cut 5 bases from V and 1 base from J, with 10 bases between. The CDR3 sequence is 14 residues long. Germline loops: CDR1 SEHNR, CDR2 FQNEAQ (reference sequence). CDR3 sequence reads: CASSGAGGTDTQYF. CDR3 sequence (DNA): TGTGCCAGCAGCGGTGCAGGGGGCACAGATACGCAGTATTTT.

This clonotype turned up a few times. The chain joins TRBV20-1 to TRBJ2-1; 9 bases fit TRBD2. The germline V gene has CDR1 DFQATT and CDR2 SNEGSKA (reference sequence). Losses at the gene ends were 2 bases for V and 0 bases for J; bases not matched to a gene: 2. This CDR3 is built from 15 residues. The CDR3 is CSARKRGDSYNEQFF. CDR3 nucleotide sequence: TGCAGTGCTAGAAAGCGGGGGGACTCCTACAATGAGCAGTTCTTC.

This clonotype came up many times. This rearrangement joins TRBV30 to TRBJ2-2; 13 bases fit TRBD2. V shed 0 bases and J 6 bases; nucleotides not matched to a gene: 1. The CDR3 covers 15 residues. Germline V CDR1 and CDR2: GTSNPN, SVGIG (reference sequence). CDR3 region: CAWSVLAGGPGELFF. In DNA form, the CDR3 reads TGTGCCTGGAGTGTACTAGCGGGGGGGCCCGGGGAGCTGTTTTTT.

The V call is TRBV20-1, the J call TRBJ1-5; tentatively, D is TRBD1 (6 bases). V dropped 5 bases and J dropped 3 bases, with 11 bases sitting between them. The CDR3 loop spans 13 amino acids. Per germline, CDR1 DFQATT and CDR2 SNEGSKA (reference sequence). The chain's CDR3 is CSAGAGVNQPQHF. For the CDR3, the DNA is TGCAGTGCTGGGGCAGGGGTCAATCAGCCCCAGCATTTT.

The table lists this clonotype with a few counts. V gene TRBV30 combines with J gene TRBJ2-5, with 7 nucleotides matching TRBD1. The CDR3 is made up of 14 amino acids. Germline loops: CDR1 GTSNPN, CDR2 SVGIG (reference sequence). The junction had 8 bases not matched to a gene; V was cut back by 2 bases and J by 5 bases. In nucleotides, the CDR3 is TGTGCCTGGAGTCGAACCGACAGGGCGGAGACCCAGTACTTC. It is translated as CAWSRTDRAETQYF.

The chain uses TRBV5-1 and TRBJ2-7; 9 bases fit TRBD1. The CDR3 sequence is 15 residues long. The V and J ends lost 2 bases and 6 bases, in that order; junction bases with no gene match: 9. Germline CDR1 reads SGHRS; CDR2 reads YFSETQ. The CDR3: CASSLSGTGFTEQYF. CDR3 DNA sequence: TGCGCCAGCAGCTTATCCGGGACAGGGTTTACCGAGCAGTACTTC.

The chain recombines TRBV5-1 with TRBJ2-7; 8 bases are a match to TRBD2. The J segment lost 7 bases and the V segment lost 4 bases, leaving 16 bases of the junction unmatched. This CDR3 contains 16 residues. Germline CDR1 is SGHRS and CDR2 is YFSETQ. CDR3 nucleotide sequence: TGCGCCAGCAGCCCCAACTCCGGGGGGGCGGTATATGAGCAGTACTTC. This gives the protein CASSPNSGGAVYEQYF.

The J gene is TRBJ2-2, the V gene TRBV2; D might be TRBD1 (5 bases). Germline V gives CDR1 SNHLY, CDR2 FYNNEI. V lost 4 bases and J 0 bases, leaving 12 bases between the germline ends. This CDR3 has 16 residues. This chain's CDR3 is CASSGLDRPNTGELFF. The CDR3 DNA sequence: TGTGCCAGCAGTGGATTAGACAGACCGAACACCGGGGAGCTGTTTTTT.

This clonotype has a count of ten or more. This chain uses TRBV12-3 or TRBV12-4 with TRBJ1-5, with D maybe TRBD1 (5 bases). Between the trimmed V and J ends, which lost 6 bases and 6 bases, there was a span of 18 bases. There are 15 residues in the CDR3. The CDR3 here is CASSALGGTFQPQHF. CDR3 in DNA: TGTGCCAGCAGCGCTCTGGGGGGGACGTTTCAGCCCCAGCATTTT.

This clonotype was observed many times. The chain links TRBV7-9 to TRBJ1-1, with D perhaps TRBD1 (6 bases). CDR3 length: 14 amino acids. CDR1 is SEHNR and CDR2 is FQNEAQ in the germline V gene (reference sequence). V lost 5 bases to trimming and J lost 2 bases, with 12 bases between them. The DNA for the CDR3 is TGTGCCAGCAGCCGGGGACACGTTAACACTGAAGCTTTCTTT. Amino acids: CASSRGHVNTEAFF.

The chain combines TRBV3-1 with TRBJ1-3, with a possible D match to TRBD1 (6 bases). V was cut by 3 bases and J by 5 bases, with 14 bases left in between. This CDR3 has 15 residues. The germline CDR1 and CDR2 sequences are LGHDT and YNNKEL (reference sequence). The CDR3 DNA reads as TGTGCCAGCAGCCACGGACTCCGGGGGCGAAACACCATATATTTT. Protein: CASSHGLRGRNTIYF.

The chain uses TRBV30 and TRBJ1-1; D remains unclear. The germline V and J ends were trimmed by 3 bases and 1 base, with 9 bases remaining between them. This CDR3 is built from 13 residues. Germline CDR1 GTSNPN, CDR2 SVGIG (reference sequence). CDR3: CAWSLDSNTEAFF. CDR3 coding DNA: TGTGCCTGGAGCCTTGACTCGAACACTGAAGCTTTCTTT.

This clonotype occurred many times. V usage is TRBV11-2 and J usage is TRBJ2-1; D is perhaps TRBD2 (6 bases). V dropped 2 bases and J dropped 9 bases, with 11 bases sitting between them. Germline lookup yields CDR1 SGHAT and CDR2 FQNNGV. This CDR3 is 13 amino acids long. The CDR3 loop is CASSLNTSPEQFF. CDR3 nucleotide sequence: TGTGCCAGCAGCTTAAATACTAGCCCTGAGCAGTTCTTC. Looking up the rest from reference TRBV11-2 and TRBJ2-1 gives the full variable domain: EAGVAQSPRYKIIEKRQSVAFWCNPISGHATLYWYQQILGQGPKLLIQFQNNGVVDDSQLPKDRFSAERLKGVDSTLKIQPAKLEDSAVYLCASSLNTSPEQFFGPGTRLTVL.

The chain carries TRBV2 and TRBJ2-6; TRBD1 aligns across 10 bases. The CDR3 covers 19 residues. The ends lost 4 bases at V and 0 bases at J; junction bases unmatched: 9. In germline, CDR1 is SNHLY, CDR2 FYNNEI. The DNA of the CDR3 is TGTGCCAGCAGTGTCAGAGGGGGGACAGGGGTCTCTGGGGCCAACGTCCTGACTTTC. Residues: CASSVRGGTGVSGANVLTF.

This rearrangement joins TRBV7-2 to TRBJ2-7; D ambiguous. Germline CDR1 is SGHTA and CDR2 is FQGNSA. The CDR3 is 14 residues long. Between the trimmed V and J ends, which lost 5 bases and 3 bases, there was a span of 14 bases. For the CDR3, the DNA is TGTGCCAGCAGCGCATTGGAGATACACTACGAGCAGTACTTC. It translates to CASSALEIHYEQYF.

There are a few counts of this clonotype. The V call is TRBV7-8, the J call TRBJ2-1; D not certain. With 3 bases removed from V and 7 bases from J, the gap between germline ends came to 10 bases. The CDR3 length is 13 residues. Germline V lookup: CDR1 SGHVS, CDR2 FQNEAQ. CDR3 bases: TGTGCCAGCAGCTTCAATAGGGAAAATGAGCAGTTCTTC. Amino acids: CASSFNRENEQFF.

This clonotype was recorded many times. CDR3 protein: CASSLSRPEQYF. In DNA, the CDR3 is TGTGCCAGCAGCCTCTCACGACCCGAGCAGTACTTC. The J gene is TRBJ2-7, the V gene TRBV11-2; unclear D gene. This CDR3 is built from 12 residues. Germline values: CDR1 SGHAT, CDR2 FQNNGV. Trimming took off 5 bases at V and 6 bases at J, with 11 bases between the two ends.

As for this clonotype: One end of the junction is discordant with germline, which a read error may explain. The chain uses TRBV7-7 and TRBJ2-1, with D possibly being TRBD1 (5 bases). Germline CDR1 reads SSHAT; CDR2 reads FNYEAQ (reference sequence). The CDR3 runs 13 residues. The CDR3 protein is CASSLKGKDEQFF. Written as DNA, the CDR3 is TGTGCTAGCAGCTTAAAGGGGAAGGATGAGCAGTTCTTC.

This chain links TRBV18 with TRBJ1-2; TRBD1 might be the D (5 bases). Trimming cost V 1 base and J 6 bases, with 15 bases left between them. This CDR3 has 15 residues. Germline V gene data show CDR1 as KGHSH and CDR2 as LQKENI. CDR3 nucleotide sequence: TGTGCCAGCTCACCACTAACAGGCGATTTGCATGGCTACACCTTC. Translating gives CASSPLTGDLHGYTF.